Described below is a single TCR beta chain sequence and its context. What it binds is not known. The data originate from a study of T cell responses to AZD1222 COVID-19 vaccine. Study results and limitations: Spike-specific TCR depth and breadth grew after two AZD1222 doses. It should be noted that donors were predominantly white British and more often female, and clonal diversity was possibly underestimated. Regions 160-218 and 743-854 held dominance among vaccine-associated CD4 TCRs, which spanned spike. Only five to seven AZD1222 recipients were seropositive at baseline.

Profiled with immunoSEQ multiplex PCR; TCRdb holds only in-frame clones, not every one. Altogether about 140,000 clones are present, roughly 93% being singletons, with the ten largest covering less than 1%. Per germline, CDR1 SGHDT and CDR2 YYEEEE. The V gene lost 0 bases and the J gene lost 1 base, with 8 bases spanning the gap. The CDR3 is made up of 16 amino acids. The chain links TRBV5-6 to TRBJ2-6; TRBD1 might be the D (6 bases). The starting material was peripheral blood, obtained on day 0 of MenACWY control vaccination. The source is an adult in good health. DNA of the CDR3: TGTGCCAGCAGCTTGGGCGGACAGTCTGGGGCCAACGTCCTGACTTTC. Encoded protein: CASSLGGQSGANVLTF.